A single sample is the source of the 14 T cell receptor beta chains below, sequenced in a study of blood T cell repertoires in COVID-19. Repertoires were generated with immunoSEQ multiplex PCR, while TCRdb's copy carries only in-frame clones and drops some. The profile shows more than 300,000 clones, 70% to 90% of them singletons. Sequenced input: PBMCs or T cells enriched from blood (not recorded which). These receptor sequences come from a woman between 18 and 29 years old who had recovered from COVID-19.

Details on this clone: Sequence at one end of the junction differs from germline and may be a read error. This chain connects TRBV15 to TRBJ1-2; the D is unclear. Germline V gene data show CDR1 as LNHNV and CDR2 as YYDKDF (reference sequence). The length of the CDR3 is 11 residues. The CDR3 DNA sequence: TGTGCCACCAGCAGTAATATGTACACGTCCTTC. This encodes CATSSNMYTSF.

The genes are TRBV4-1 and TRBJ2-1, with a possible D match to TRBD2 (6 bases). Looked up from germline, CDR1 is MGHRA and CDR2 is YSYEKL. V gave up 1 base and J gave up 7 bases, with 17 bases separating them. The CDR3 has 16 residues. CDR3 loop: CASSQVGGMGLNEQFF. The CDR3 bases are TGCGCCAGCAGCCAAGTAGGCGGGATGGGGCTGAATGAGCAGTTCTTC.

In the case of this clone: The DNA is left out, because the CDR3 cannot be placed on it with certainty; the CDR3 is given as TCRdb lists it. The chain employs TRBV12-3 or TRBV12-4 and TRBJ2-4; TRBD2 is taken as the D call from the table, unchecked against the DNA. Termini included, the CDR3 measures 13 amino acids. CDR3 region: CASSLVASGIEYF.

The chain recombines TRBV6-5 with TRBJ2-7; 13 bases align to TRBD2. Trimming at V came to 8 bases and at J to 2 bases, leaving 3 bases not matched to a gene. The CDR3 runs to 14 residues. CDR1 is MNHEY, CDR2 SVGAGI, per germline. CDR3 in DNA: TGTGCCAGCGAGGGACTAGCGGGAACCTACGAGCAGTACTTC. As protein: CASEGLAGTYEQYF.

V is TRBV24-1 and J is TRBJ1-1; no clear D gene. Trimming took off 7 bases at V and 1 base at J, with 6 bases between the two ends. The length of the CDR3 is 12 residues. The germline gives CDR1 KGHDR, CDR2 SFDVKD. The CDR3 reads CATRGRNTEAFF. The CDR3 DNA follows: TGTGCCACCAGGGGGAGGAACACTGAAGCTTTCTTT.

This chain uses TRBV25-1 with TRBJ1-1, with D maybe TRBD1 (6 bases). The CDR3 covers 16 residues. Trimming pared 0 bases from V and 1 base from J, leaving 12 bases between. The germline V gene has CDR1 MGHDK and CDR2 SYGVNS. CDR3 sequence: CASSEYGGAGNTEAFF. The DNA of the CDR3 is TGTGCCAGCAGTGAATATGGGGGGGCGGGGAACACTGAAGCTTTCTTT.

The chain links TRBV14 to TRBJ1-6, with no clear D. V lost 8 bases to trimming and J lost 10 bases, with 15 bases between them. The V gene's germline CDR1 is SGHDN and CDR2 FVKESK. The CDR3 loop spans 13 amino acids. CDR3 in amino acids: CASAWVPGSPLHF. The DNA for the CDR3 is TGTGCCAGCGCCTGGGTTCCGGGGTCACCCCTCCACTTT. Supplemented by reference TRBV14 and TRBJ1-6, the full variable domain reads EAGVTQFPSHSVIEKGQTVTLRCDPISGHDNLYWYRRVMGKEIKFLLHFVKESKQDESGMPNNRFLAERTGGTYSTLKVQPAELEDSGVYFCASAWVPGSPLHFGNGTRLTVT.

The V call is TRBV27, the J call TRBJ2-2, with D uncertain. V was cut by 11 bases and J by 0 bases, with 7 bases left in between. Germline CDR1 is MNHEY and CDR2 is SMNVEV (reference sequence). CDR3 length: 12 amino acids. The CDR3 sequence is CAALSNTGELFF. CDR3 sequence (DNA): TGTGCCGCTCTATCGAACACCGGGGAGCTGTTTTTT.

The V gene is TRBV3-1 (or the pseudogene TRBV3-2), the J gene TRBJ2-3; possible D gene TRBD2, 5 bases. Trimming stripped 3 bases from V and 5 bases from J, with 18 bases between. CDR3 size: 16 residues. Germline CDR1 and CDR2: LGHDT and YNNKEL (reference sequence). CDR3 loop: CASSHRIAGSGDTQYF. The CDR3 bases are TGTGCCAGCAGCCACAGAATTGCTGGGAGTGGAGATACGCAGTATTTT.

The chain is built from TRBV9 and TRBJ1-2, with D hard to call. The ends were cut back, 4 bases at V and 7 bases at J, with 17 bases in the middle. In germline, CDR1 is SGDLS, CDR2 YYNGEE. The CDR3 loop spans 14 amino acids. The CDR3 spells CASSTARSLRGYTF. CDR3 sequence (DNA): TGTGCCAGCAGCACCGCGAGGAGTTTGCGTGGCTACACCTTC.

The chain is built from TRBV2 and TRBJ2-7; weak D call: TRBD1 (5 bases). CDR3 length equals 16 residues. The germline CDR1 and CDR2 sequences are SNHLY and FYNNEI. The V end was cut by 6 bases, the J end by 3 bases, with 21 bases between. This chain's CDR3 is CASSLGDSALNYEQYF. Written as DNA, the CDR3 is TGTGCCAGCAGCCTAGGTGACAGCGCCCTGAACTACGAGCAGTACTTC.

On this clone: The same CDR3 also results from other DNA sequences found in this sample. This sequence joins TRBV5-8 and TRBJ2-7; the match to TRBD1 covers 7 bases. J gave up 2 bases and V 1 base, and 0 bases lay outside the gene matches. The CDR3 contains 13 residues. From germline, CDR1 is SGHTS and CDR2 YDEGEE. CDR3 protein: CASSLQGAYEQYF. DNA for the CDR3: TGTGCCAGCAGCTTGCAGGGGGCCTACGAGCAGTACTTC.

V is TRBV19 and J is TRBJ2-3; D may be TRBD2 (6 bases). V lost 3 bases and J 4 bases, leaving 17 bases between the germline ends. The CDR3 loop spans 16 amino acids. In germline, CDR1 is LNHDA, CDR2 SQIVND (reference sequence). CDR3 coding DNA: TGTGCCAGTAGTATGTTCGTGGGAGGTGGGGCAGATACGCAGTATTTT. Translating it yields CASSMFVGGGADTQYF.

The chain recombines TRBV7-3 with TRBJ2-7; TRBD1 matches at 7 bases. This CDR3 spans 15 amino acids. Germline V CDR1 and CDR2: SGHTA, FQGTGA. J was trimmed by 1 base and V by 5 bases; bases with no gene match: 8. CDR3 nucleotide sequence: TGTGCCAGCAGCCTTGGGACAGAAACGTCCTACGAGCAGTACTTC. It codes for CASSLGTETSYEQYF. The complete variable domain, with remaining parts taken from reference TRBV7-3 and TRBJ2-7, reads GAGVSQTPSNKVTEKGKYVELRCDPISGHTALYWYRQSLGQGPEFLIYFQGTGAADDSGLPNDRFFAVRPEGSVSTLKIQRTERGDSAVYLCASSLGTETSYEQYFGPGTRLTVT.